What follows is one T cell receptor beta chain and its context. The target antigen is unknown. The data were taken from a study of T cell responses to AZD1222 COVID-19 vaccine. This CDR3 has 16 amino acids. Trimming pared 1 base from V and 0 bases from J, leaving 13 bases between. Looked up from germline, CDR1 is SGHKS and CDR2 is YYEKEE (reference sequence). TCRdb's copy holds only in-frame clones and misses some; the assay was immunoSEQ multiplex PCR. With about 140,000 clones in the sample, the ten largest clones hold about 2.2%. Findings and limits, study-wide: Dominant CD4 TCR responses targeted spike regions 160-218 and 743-854.

This receptor was identified in an adult in good health. Sequences were obtained from peripheral blood. This sequence joins TRBV5-5 and TRBJ2-5, with D perhaps given as TRBD1 or TRBD2 (5 bases each). The CDR3 DNA is TGTGCCAGCAGCTTGAGGTCCAGGGAGTACCAAGAGACCCAGTACTTC. This gives the protein CASSLRSREYQETQYF.